The rows below give T cell receptor beta chains drawn from one sample of a study of shared clonotypes between healthy human individuals. Measured with immunoSEQ multiplex PCR; TCRdb has only the in-frame clones, and not every one. The table has 2 million to 2.5 million clones, 95% seen once. The sequencing sample was made of naive CD4+ T cells sorted from blood. Receptors originate from a man in his late teens or twenties in good health. CDR3s include the opening cysteine and the closing phenylalanine or tryptophan. D genes are given only for firm matches. Not every row has a clone size; where given, it reads once, few, many or a size class.

D gene | clone size | J gene | V gene | CDR3 protein | CDR3 DNA
. | once | TRBJ2-5 | TRBV13 | CASSLGPPEQDQETQYF | TGTGCCAGCAGCTTAGGCCCCCCCGAACAGGACCAAGAGACCCAGTACTTC
. | . | TRBJ2-2 | TRBV10-3 | CAISESAFSGELFF | TGTGCCATCAGTGAGTCCGCATTCAGCGGGGAGCTGTTTTTT
TRBD1 | . | TRBJ1-2 | TRBV19 | CASSGRDRVIGGYTF | TGTGCCAGTAGTGGCCGGGACAGGGTAATCGGTGGCTACACCTTC
. | once | TRBJ2-5 | TRBV6-4 | CASSDSGLGETQYF | TGTGCCAGCAGTGACTCTGGGTTGGGAGAGACCCAGTACTTC
. | . | TRBJ2-5 | TRBV19 | CASSISDTARGTQYF | TGTGCCAGTAGTATTTCGGACACAGCGAGGGGGACCCAGTACTTC
TRBD2 | . | TRBJ2-1 | TRBV30 | CAWSGLAGPQSEQFF | TGTGCCTGGAGTGGACTAGCGGGGCCCCAGTCGGAGCAGTTCTTC
TRBD1 | . | TRBJ2-7 | TRBV15 | CATSRVTGGSGEQYF | TGTGCCACCAGCAGAGTGACAGGGGGCTCGGGCGAGCAGTACTTC
. | . | TRBJ1-1 | TRBV9 | CASRVPREDAGANTEAFF | TGTGCCAGCAGAGTCCCAAGAGAGGATGCGGGGGCGAACACTGAAGCTTTCTTT
. | . | TRBJ1-5 | TRBV30 | CAWSSDTNQPQHF | TGTGCCTGGAGTTCGGACACCAATCAGCCCCAGCATTTT
TRBD1 | . | TRBJ1-2 | TRBV28 | CASTRQGFYGYTF | TGTGCCAGCACCAGACAGGGGTTCTATGGCTACACCTTC
. | . | TRBJ1-2 | TRBV4-1 | CASSQGGPLDDYGYTF | TGCGCCAGCAGCCAAGGTGGCCCCCTCGACGACTATGGCTACACCTTC
TRBD2 | . | TRBJ2-7 | TRBV27 | CASSLGTSGAYEQYF | TGTGCCAGCAGTTTAGGGACTAGCGGAGCCTACGAGCAGTACTTC
TRBD1 | . | TRBJ2-1 | TRBV5-1 | CASSSGTGHNEQFF | TGCGCCAGCAGCTCCGGGACAGGACACAATGAGCAGTTCTTC
TRBD1 | . | TRBJ1-1 | TRBV18 | CASSPPGPGGQGAFF | TGTGCCAGCTCACCCCCCGGGCCAGGGGGGCAAGGAGCTTTCTTT
. | . | TRBJ1-1 | TRBV7-8 | CASSPQVPGVTEAFF | TGTGCCAGCAGCCCCCAGGTCCCTGGGGTCACTGAAGCTTTCTTT
. | . | TRBJ1-4 | TRBV7-6 | CASSPRAVNEKLFF | TGTGCCAGCAGCCCCAGGGCGGTTAATGAAAAACTGTTTTTT